The 8 T cell receptor beta chains below were found in one sample sequenced in a study of blood T cells in healthy people across ages. Combining a sample-barcoded 5' primer with a J-beta primer mix, a second PCR ran for 7 to 11 cycles. TCRdb reprocessed the 5' RACE reads with MiXCR, giving one entry per CDR3 protein. Of 660,000 or so distinct CDR3 sequences in the sample, roughly 53% are singletons; the top ten hold around 37%. Material: blood. The receptors shown here come from a man aged 55 to 69 in good health.

In this sample, this clonotype turned up many times. The chain carries TRBV6-6 and TRBJ2-7; D not resolved. The CDR3 is 16 amino acids. V dropped 5 bases and J dropped 5 bases, with 22 bases sitting between them. Germline V lookup: CDR1 MNHNY, CDR2 SVGAGI (reference sequence). The CDR3 reads CASSPHAGLEINEQYF. The CDR3 DNA reads TGTGCCAGCAGTCCTCACGCCGGCTTAGAGATCAACGAGCAGTACTTC.

The chain recombines TRBV4-2 with TRBJ2-4; D might be TRBD1 (5 bases). The J call may be mistaken, given a closer DNA end match to TRBJ2-7. Germline values: CDR1 LGHNA, CDR2 YNFKEQ. The CDR3 consists of 13 residues. CDR3 region: CASSQRTRDEQYF. CDR3 sequence (DNA): TGTGCCAGCAGCCAAAGAACCAGGGACGAGCAGTACTTC.

With regard to this clonotype: A junction boundary mismatches the germline segment, possibly from a read error. CDR3 residues: CACSFGLSGTGANVLTF. In DNA form, the CDR3 reads TGTGCCTGCAGTTTTGGCTTGTCCGGGACTGGGGCCAACGTCCTGACTTTC. The rearrangement uses TRBV12-3 or TRBV12-4 and TRBJ2-6; D is perhaps TRBD2 (5 bases). This CDR3 spans 17 amino acids.

The chain couples TRBV3-1 to TRBJ2-3, with D possibly matching TRBD2 (5 bases). V lost 7 bases to trimming and J lost 8 bases, with 19 bases between them. Germline V gives CDR1 LGHDT, CDR2 YNNKEL (reference sequence). This CDR3 region has 14 residues. CDR3 sequence: CASTPRTGGATQYF. In DNA form, the CDR3 reads TGTGCCAGCACCCCAAGGACTGGCGGAGCTACGCAGTATTTT.

This clonotype was picked up a small number of times. V usage is TRBV29-1 and J usage is TRBJ2-1, with 7 bases that match TRBD1. The V gene's germline CDR1 is SQVTM and CDR2 ANQGSEA. The CDR3 spans 13 residues. J was trimmed by 4 bases and V by 4 bases; bases with no gene match: 4. CDR3 in DNA: TGCAGCGTTGGACAGGGAATTTACAATGAGCAGTTCTTC. Encoded protein: CSVGQGIYNEQFF.

V usage is TRBV7-9 and J usage is TRBJ1-2; D not certain. The CDR3 spans 13 residues. V lost 5 bases, J lost 8 bases, and 15 bases lay in between. Germline V gives CDR1 SEHNR, CDR2 FQNEAQ (reference sequence). For the CDR3, the DNA is TGTGCCAGCAGCCCCCGCTCGGGAGGGGGCTACACCTTC. It is translated as CASSPRSGGGYTF.

This clonotype was found many times. The chain employs TRBV6-1 and TRBJ1-4; TRBD1 might be the D (5 bases). The CDR3 is 14 residues long. The germline V gene encodes CDR1 MNHNS and CDR2 SASEGT. Trimming stripped 2 bases from V and 4 bases from J, with 8 bases between. CDR3 sequence: CASSEQGLNEKLFF. Here the CDR3 DNA reads TGTGCCAGCAGTGAACAGGGACTTAATGAAAAACTGTTTTTT.

V and J are TRBV20-1 and TRBJ1-2; 8 bases match TRBD1. CDR3 length equals 15 residues. CDR1 DFQATT and CDR2 SNEGSKA come from the germline V gene (reference sequence). V lost 5 bases and J lost 4; bases outside the gene matches: 12. The CDR3 here is CSALQDRGGIYGYTF. For the CDR3, the DNA is TGCAGTGCTCTCCAAGACAGGGGCGGAATCTATGGCTACACCTTC.